This T cell receptor beta chain was captured by sequencing in a study of shared clonotypes between healthy human individuals. Study results and caveats: Sharing of clonotypes among donors was expected to vary with sequencing depth. Rarefaction showed sorted-subset sequencing was incomplete despite large depth.

This CDR3 comprises 17 residues. The V end lost 5 bases, the J end lost 0 bases, and 17 bases lay between the germline ends. In germline, CDR1 is MDHEN, CDR2 SYDVKM. This clone occurred once. As yet, its antigen is unknown. The method was immunoSEQ multiplex PCR; TCRdb's version includes in-frame clones alone and lacks a portion of them. Here the sample spans about 820,000 clones, around 92% being singletons. Naive CD8 cells, CD45RO-negative and positively selected for CCR7, excluded terminally differentiated effector memory CD45RA+ cells. Recent acute infections and vaccinations were absent in the healthy HIV-negative adult donors. Each donor was a Caucasian adult residing in Nashville, Tennessee.

Source material: naive CD8+ T cells sorted from blood. The sequence came from a young man in good health. This chain connects TRBV28 to TRBJ1-5; tentative D call: TRBD1 (5 bases). CDR3 coding DNA: TGTGCCAGCAGTCCCCTCGGCGGGGGAGATAGCAATCAGCCCCAGCATTTT. Translated: CASSPLGGGDSNQPQHF.